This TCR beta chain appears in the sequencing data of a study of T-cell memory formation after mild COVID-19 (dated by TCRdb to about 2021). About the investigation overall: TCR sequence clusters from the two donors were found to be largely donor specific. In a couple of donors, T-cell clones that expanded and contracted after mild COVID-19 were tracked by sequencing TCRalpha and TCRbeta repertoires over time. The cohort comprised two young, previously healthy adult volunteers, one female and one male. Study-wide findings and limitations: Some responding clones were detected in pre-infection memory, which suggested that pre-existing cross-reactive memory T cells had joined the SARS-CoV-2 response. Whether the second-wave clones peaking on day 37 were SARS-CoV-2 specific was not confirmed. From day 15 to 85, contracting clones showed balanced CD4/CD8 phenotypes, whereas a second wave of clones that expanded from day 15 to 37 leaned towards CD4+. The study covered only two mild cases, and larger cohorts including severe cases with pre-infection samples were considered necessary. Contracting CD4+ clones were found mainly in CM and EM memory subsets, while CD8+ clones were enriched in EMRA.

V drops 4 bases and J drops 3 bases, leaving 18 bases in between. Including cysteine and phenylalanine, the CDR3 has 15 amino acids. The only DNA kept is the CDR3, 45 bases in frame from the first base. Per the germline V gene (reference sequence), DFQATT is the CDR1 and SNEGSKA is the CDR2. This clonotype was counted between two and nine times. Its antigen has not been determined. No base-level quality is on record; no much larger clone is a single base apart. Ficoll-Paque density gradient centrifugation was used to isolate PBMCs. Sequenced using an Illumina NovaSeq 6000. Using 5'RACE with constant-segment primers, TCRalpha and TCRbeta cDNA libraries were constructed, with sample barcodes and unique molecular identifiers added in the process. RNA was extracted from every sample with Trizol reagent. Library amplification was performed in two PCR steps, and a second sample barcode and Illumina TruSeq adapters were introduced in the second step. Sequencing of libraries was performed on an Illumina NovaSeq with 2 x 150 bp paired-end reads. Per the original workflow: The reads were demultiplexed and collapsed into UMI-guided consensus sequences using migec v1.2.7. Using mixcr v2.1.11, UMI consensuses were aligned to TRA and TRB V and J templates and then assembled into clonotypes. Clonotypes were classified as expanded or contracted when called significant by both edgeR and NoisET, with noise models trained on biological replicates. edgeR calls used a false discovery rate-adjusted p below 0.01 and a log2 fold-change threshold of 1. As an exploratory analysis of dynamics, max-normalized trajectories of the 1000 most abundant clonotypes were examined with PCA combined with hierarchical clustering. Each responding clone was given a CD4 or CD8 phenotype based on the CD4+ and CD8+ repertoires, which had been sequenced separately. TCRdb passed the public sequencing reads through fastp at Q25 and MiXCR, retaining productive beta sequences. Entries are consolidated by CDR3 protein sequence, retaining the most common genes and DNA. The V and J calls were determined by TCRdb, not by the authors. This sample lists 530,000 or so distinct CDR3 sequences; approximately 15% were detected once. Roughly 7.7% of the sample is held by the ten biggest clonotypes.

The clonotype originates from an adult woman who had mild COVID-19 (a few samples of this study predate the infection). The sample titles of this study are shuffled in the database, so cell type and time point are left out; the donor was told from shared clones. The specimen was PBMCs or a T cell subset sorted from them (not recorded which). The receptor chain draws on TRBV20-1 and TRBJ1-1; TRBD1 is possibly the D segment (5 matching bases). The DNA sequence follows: TGCAGTGCTACAATACCTGAGAGGGGTGACACTGAAGCTTTCTTT. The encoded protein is CSATIPERGDTEAFF.